This T cell receptor (beta chain) comes out of a study of cytomegalovirus exposure and HLA in healthy donors. Study outcomes and limitations: As a later analysis showed, a missense DCLRE1C variant was linked to trimming of TCR beta V- and J-genes. Overall, roughly 160 TCR beta chains were annotated as cytomegalovirus-associated.

V lost 2 bases to trimming and J lost 8 bases; unmatched junction nucleotides: 12. CDR3 length equals 16 residues. Germline assignment: CDR1 SGHRS and CDR2 YFSETQ. Turning to this clone: Its antigen remains unknown.

In the PCR, 60 Vbeta and 13 Jbeta primers were used. The repertoire was sequenced with immunoSEQ multiplex PCR; TCRdb's copy has only in-frame clones and lacks some. This sample has some 150,000 clones; less than 85% occur once, and the top ten carry about 4.4%. The V call is TRBV5-1, the J call TRBJ2-2; the match to TRBD2 covers 7 bases. The sample taken for sequencing was PBMCs. The sequence was collected from a middle-aged man in good health and CMV-seronegative. CDR3 protein: CASSLMRGGPEGELFF. CDR3 DNA: TGCGCCAGCAGCTTAATGCGCGGGGGTCCGGAGGGGGAGCTGTTTTTT.